Shown below are 16 T cell receptor beta chains from a single sample sequenced in a study. TCRdb used MiXCR to reprocess the RT-PCR reads, holding one entry per CDR3 protein. Here the sample spans about 700,000 distinct CDR3 sequences, approximately 15% being singletons. Sequenced: memory CD4+ T cells from blood. All receptors derive from a female donor in good health, serving as a healthy control.

This chain links TRBV29-1 with TRBJ1-6; no clear D gene. The CDR3 length is 16 residues. Germline V gene data show CDR1 as SQVTM and CDR2 as ANQGSEA. V was pared by 4 bases and J by 6 bases, with 19 bases between. The CDR3 nucleotides are TGCAGCGTTGCCAGAGGACCGGCAGAACCTAATTCACCCCTCCACTTT. As protein: CSVARGPAEPNSPLHF. The full variable domain, its missing parts supplied by reference TRBV29-1 and TRBJ1-6, is SAVISQKPSRDICQRGTSLTIQCQVDSQVTMMFWYRQQPGQSLTLIATANQGSEATYESGFVIDKFPISRPNLTFSTLTVSNMSPEDSSIYLCSVARGPAEPNSPLHFGNGTRLTVT.

There are many counts of this clonotype. The chain is built from TRBV5-1 and TRBJ2-7; D assignment may be TRBD1 or TRBD2 (5 bases each). Germline loops: CDR1 SGHRS, CDR2 YFSETQ. The CDR3 is 15 residues long. Between the trimmed V and J ends, which lost 0 bases and 5 bases, there was a span of 15 bases. The DNA for the CDR3 is TGCGCCAGCAGCTTGGCCGCAGGGAGCAGGGACGAGCAGTACTTC. Translating it yields CASSLAAGSRDEQYF.

This clonotype was counted only a few times. This sequence joins TRBV7-2 and TRBJ2-3; 11 positions agree with TRBD2. The CDR3 is made up of 17 amino acids. V shed 3 bases and J 2 bases; nucleotides not matched to a gene: 7. Germline V lookup: CDR1 SGHTA, CDR2 FQGNSA. CDR3 sequence: CASSFGSGRGATDTQYF. In DNA form, the CDR3 reads TGTGCCAGCAGCTTTGGTAGCGGGAGGGGTGCCACAGATACGCAGTATTTT.

The chain recombines TRBV6-1 with TRBJ1-5; the match to TRBD1 covers 8 bases. Trimming at V came to 8 bases and at J to 5 bases, leaving 14 bases not matched to a gene. The CDR3 sequence is 16 residues long. Germline V gives CDR1 MNHNS, CDR2 SASEGT. The CDR3 protein is CASGKITTGGHQPQHF. The DNA of the CDR3 is TGTGCCAGCGGAAAAATAACCACAGGGGGTCATCAGCCCCAGCATTTT.

The chain carries TRBV5-5 and TRBJ2-3; 14 bases align to TRBD2. The ends lost 3 bases at V and 5 bases at J; junction bases unmatched: 8. CDR3 length: 17 residues. Germline V lookup: CDR1 SGHKS, CDR2 YYEKEE (reference sequence). In nucleotides, the CDR3 is TGTGCCAGCAGCTATCAGGGACTAGCGGGAGTTGGAGATACGCAGTATTTT. Translation: CASSYQGLAGVGDTQYF.

The chain employs TRBV20-1 and TRBJ1-6; D is unclear. V was trimmed by 5 bases and J by 4 bases, leaving 21 bases between them. The CDR3 length is 17 residues. Germline V gene data show CDR1 as DFQATT and CDR2 as SNEGSKA (reference sequence). This chain's CDR3 is CSAPHQRNSGYNSPLHF. The CDR3 DNA reads as TGCAGTGCTCCCCATCAAAGGAACAGCGGTTATAATTCACCCCTCCACTTT.

This clonotype was observed a handful of times. The chain employs TRBV18 and TRBJ2-1; D unresolved. Germline V lookup: CDR1 KGHSH, CDR2 LQKENI. V dropped 2 bases and J dropped 5 bases, with 10 bases sitting between them. This CDR3 spans 14 amino acids. CDR3 sequence (DNA): TGTGCCAGCTCACCAGGGTATGGGGACAATGAGCAGTTCTTC. This sequence encodes CASSPGYGDNEQFF.

This clonotype showed up just a few times. V usage is TRBV4-3 and J usage is TRBJ2-3, with D uncertain. CDR1 is LGHNA, CDR2 YSLEER, per germline. The CDR3 spans 15 residues. The V and J ends lost 0 bases and 3 bases respectively, with 10 bases between them. This chain's CDR3 is CASSQELFTTDTQYF. The DNA of the CDR3 is TGCGCCAGCAGCCAAGAGCTATTTACGACAGATACGCAGTATTTT.

This rearrangement joins TRBV5-6 to TRBJ2-1, with 8 bases identical to TRBD2. Germline V gene lookup returns CDR1 SGHDT and CDR2 YYEEEE. V lost 4 bases, J lost 1 base, and 4 bases stayed unmatched. This CDR3 contains 15 residues. For the CDR3, the DNA is TGTGCCAGCAGCATGCGGGGGGATTCCTACAATGAGCAGTTCTTC. As protein: CASSMRGDSYNEQFF.

The chain carries TRBV6-6 and TRBJ2-3, with D perhaps TRBD2 (5 bases). Trimming removed 11 bases at V and 5 bases at J, with 14 bases between. In germline, CDR1 is MNHNY, CDR2 SVGAGI (reference sequence). This CDR3 comprises 12 residues. CDR3 loop: CAGSGRGDTQYF. As DNA, the CDR3 is TGTGCCGGGTCGGGTCGGGGAGATACGCAGTATTTT.

The genes are TRBV10-3 and TRBJ1-1, with 7 nucleotides matching TRBD1. The CDR3 loop spans 16 amino acids. The germline gives CDR1 ENHRY, CDR2 SYGVKD. Germline trimming cut 3 bases from V and 6 bases from J; bases unmatched to any gene: 13. The CDR3 protein is CAISDLRGTDGAEAFF. CDR3 nucleotide sequence: TGTGCCATCAGTGACCTAAGGGGGACAGATGGAGCTGAAGCTTTCTTT.

This clonotype was counted between two and nine times. V is TRBV20-1 and J is TRBJ2-3, with D perhaps given as TRBD1 or TRBD2 (5 bases each). Germline assignment: CDR1 DFQATT and CDR2 SNEGSKA (reference sequence). Trimming pared 1 base from V and 1 base from J, leaving 6 bases between. CDR3 size: 13 residues. Written as DNA, the CDR3 is TGCAGTGCTAGAGTGGGGGGCACAGATACGCAGTATTTT. It translates to CSARVGGTDTQYF.

This chain links TRBV24-1 with TRBJ2-2; D may match TRBD1 or TRBD2 (5 bases each). The V end was cut by 5 bases, the J end by 6 bases, with 15 bases between. CDR3 length: 15 amino acids. The germline V gene encodes CDR1 KGHDR and CDR2 SFDVKD. The CDR3 here is CATSAPLGDPGELFF. The CDR3 region has the DNA TGTGCCACCAGTGCCCCATTGGGGGACCCCGGGGAGCTGTTTTTT.

Many counts were recorded for this clonotype. J is TRBJ2-7 and V is TRBV4-3; D gene ambiguous. Trimming stripped 0 bases from V and 3 bases from J, with 18 bases between. Germline V gene lookup returns CDR1 LGHNA and CDR2 YSLEER. The CDR3 has 17 amino acids. CDR3 loop: CASSQDRNPPVSYEQYF. The CDR3 DNA reads as TGCGCCAGCAGCCAAGATCGGAACCCCCCGGTGAGCTACGAGCAGTACTTC.

This clonotype was detected ten times or more. V is TRBV6-2 or TRBV6-3 and J is TRBJ2-5; D perhaps matches TRBD2 (5 bases). Germline V lookup: CDR1 MNHEY, CDR2 SVGEGT. This CDR3 comprises 16 residues. The V and J ends lost 0 bases and 6 bases respectively, with 17 bases between them. This CDR3 is CASSYSTDSHRQTQYF. CDR3 coding DNA: TGTGCCAGCAGTTACTCGACGGACTCCCACCGACAGACCCAGTACTTC.

The rearrangement links TRBV6-1 to TRBJ2-3; the match to TRBD2 covers 9 bases. CDR3 length equals 14 residues. The trim removed 4 bases at V and 6 bases at J, leaving 5 bases unmatched. From germline, CDR1 is MNHNS and CDR2 SASEGT. For the CDR3, the DNA is TGTGCCAGCAGTGTTAGCGGGAGAGGGGATACGCAGTATTTT. It translates to CASSVSGRGDTQYF.